This is a list of T cell receptor beta chains from one sample in a study of cytomegalovirus exposure and HLA in healthy donors. The assay was immunoSEQ multiplex PCR, and TCRdb's table has in-frame clones only and misses some. This table holds 60,000 to 80,000 clones. The sample comprised PBMCs. These receptors all stem from a man aged 40-49 years in good health and CMV-seronegative. The CDR3 runs from the conserved cysteine through the conserved F or W. A D gene is named only where the DNA matches it firmly.

d_gene: TRBD2
j_gene: TRBJ2-5
v_gene: TRBV2
CDR3aa: CASSVLLAGGGETQYF
CDR3nt: TGTGCCAGCAGTGTATTGCTAGCGGGGGGCGGGGAGACCCAGTACTTC

d_gene: NA
j_gene: TRBJ1-4
v_gene: TRBV15
CDR3aa: CATGIGEDEKLFF
CDR3nt: TGTGCCACCGGTATAGGGGAGGATGAAAAACTGTTTTTT

d_gene: NA
j_gene: TRBJ2-3
v_gene: TRBV19
CDR3aa: CASTIPGGSGADTQYF
CDR3nt: TGTGCCAGTACCATCCCCGGGGGTAGCGGAGCAGATACGCAGTATTTT

d_gene: NA
j_gene: TRBJ1-6
v_gene: TRBV14
CDR3aa: CASSQVLGHSPLHF
CDR3nt: TGTGCCAGCAGCCAGGTCTTGGGCCATTCACCCCTCCACTTT

d_gene: NA
j_gene: TRBJ2-7
v_gene: TRBV5-4
CDR3aa: CASSPTSTTYEQYF
CDR3nt: TGTGCCAGCAGCCCCACATCCACTACCTACGAGCAGTACTTC

d_gene: TRBD1
j_gene: TRBJ1-2
v_gene: TRBV28
CDR3aa: CASSLSPGQGARVGYTF
CDR3nt: TGTGCCAGCAGTTTATCCCCGGGACAGGGGGCGCGAGTTGGCTACACCTTC

d_gene: NA
j_gene: TRBJ1-4
v_gene: TRBV10-3
CDR3aa: CAISRGSGGEKLFF
CDR3nt: TGTGCCATCAGTAGGGGGTCCGGCGGGGAAAAACTGTTTTTT

d_gene: TRBD2
j_gene: TRBJ2-1
v_gene: TRBV5-8
CDR3aa: CASSLRLAGVDEQFF
CDR3nt: TGTGCCAGCAGCTTGCGGCTAGCGGGAGTGGATGAGCAGTTCTTC

d_gene: TRBD2
j_gene: TRBJ2-1
v_gene: TRBV10-3
CDR3aa: CAISVLAGDNEQFF
CDR3nt: TGTGCCATCAGTGTTCTAGCGGGGGACAATGAGCAGTTCTTC

d_gene: NA
j_gene: TRBJ2-3
v_gene: TRBV2
CDR3aa: CASRATQGIPDMGASTDTQYF
CDR3nt: TGTGCCAGCAGAGCAACACAAGGGATACCCGACATGGGGGCCAGCACAGATACGCAGTATTTT